This entry features one TCR beta chain sequence. These data originate in a study of blood T cell repertoires in COVID-19. On the study more broadly: COVID-19 samples collected from the United States, Italy and Spain covered acute and convalescent phases. Sources were T cells, B-cell-depleted T cells, or PBMCs; the material itself was cDNA or gDNA.

In germline, CDR1 is LNHDA, CDR2 SQIVND (reference sequence). Trimming pared 3 bases from V and 2 bases from J, leaving 7 bases between. CDR3 length: 13 amino acids. Original processing methods: For nucleated cells, counts were estimated from reference gene primer amplification. Sequencing was performed with immunoSEQ multiplex PCR; in TCRdb, only in-frame clones are kept and a portion is missing. The DNA gave D and trimming, while V, J and clone size come from that table. This sample carries fewer than 350,000 clones, around 89% of them seen once, and the ten largest clones take about 4.2%. This rearrangement joins TRBV19 to TRBJ1-1; D gene uncertain. This clonotype was sampled from a man in his forties with acute or convalescent COVID-19. The sequencing sample was made of peripheral blood. The CDR3 loop is CASSILRNTEAFF. In nucleotides, the CDR3 is TGTGCCAGTAGTATTCTGAGAAACACTGAAGCTTTCTTT.